One sample yielded the 7 T cell receptor beta chains listed below, sequenced in a study of cytomegalovirus exposure and HLA in healthy donors. The PCR used 60 Vbeta and 13 Jbeta primers. TCRdb's copy holds only in-frame clones and misses some; the assay was immunoSEQ multiplex PCR. The sample lists more than 100,000 clones, over 65% occurring once. Sequencing was done on a sample of PBMCs. The receptors here all came from a man aged 40-49 years in good health and CMV-seronegative.

This chain connects TRBV5-4 to TRBJ1-4; the D is unclear. Germline loops: CDR1 SGHNT, CDR2 YYREEE (reference sequence). The CDR3 loop spans 13 amino acids. V lost 4 bases, J lost 5 bases, and 9 bases lay in between. The DNA for the CDR3 is TGTGCCAGCAGCCCAGCGGGGAATGAAAAACTGTTTTTT. As protein: CASSPAGNEKLFF. Full variable domain (outside the CDR3, taken from reference TRBV5-4 and TRBJ1-4): ETGVTQSPTHLIKTRGQQVTLRCSSQSGHNTVSWYQQALGQGPQFIFQYYREEENGRGNFPPRFSGLQFPNYSSELNVNALELDDSALYLCASSPAGNEKLFFGSGTQLSVL.

The CDR3 loop reads CASSLTGQTYEQYF. CDR3 nucleotide sequence: TGTGCCAGCAGCTTAACAGGACAGACCTACGAGCAGTACTTC. V gene TRBV5-4 combines with J gene TRBJ2-7, with TRBD1 as a possible D gene (6 bases). Per germline, CDR1 SGHNT and CDR2 YYREEE (reference sequence). V lost 2 bases and J 2 bases, leaving 11 bases between the germline ends. The CDR3 contains 14 residues.

The chain combines TRBV6-5 with TRBJ1-1; D is undetermined. The V and J ends lost 10 bases and 7 bases respectively, with 16 bases between them. Germline-derived CDR1 and CDR2 are MNHEY and SVGAGI. The CDR3 spans 12 residues. The CDR3 DNA reads as TGTGCCACTCCCGGGAGCGCGGGTGAAGCTTTCTTT. Protein: CATPGSAGEAFF.

This chain links TRBV27 with TRBJ2-3; maybe TRBD1 (5 bases). Germline CDR1 is MNHEY and CDR2 is SMNVEV (reference sequence). V lost 4 bases to trimming and J lost 5 bases, with 10 bases between them. The CDR3 sequence is 13 residues long. CDR3 region: CASSYTGEDTQYF. The CDR3 DNA reads TGTGCCAGCAGTTACACAGGAGAAGATACGCAGTATTTT.

The chain couples TRBV2 to TRBJ1-2, with D perhaps matching TRBD1 (5 bases). CDR1 and CDR2 from the germline V gene are SNHLY and FYNNEI. CDR3 length: 11 residues. This chain's CDR3 is CASGAVYGYTF. The DNA for the CDR3 is TGTGCGAGCGGGGCAGTCTATGGCTACACCTTC. Complete variable domain (other parts from reference TRBV2 and TRBJ1-2): EPEVTQTPSHQVTQMGQEVILRCVPISNHLYFYWYRQILGQKVEFLVSFYNNEISEKSEIFDDQFSVERPDGSNFTLKIRSTKLEDSAMYFCASGAVYGYTFGSGTRLTVV.

The genes are TRBV11-1 and TRBJ2-3; D is perhaps TRBD2 (5 bases). Trimming pared 7 bases from V and 6 bases from J, leaving 8 bases between. The CDR3 is 11 residues long. Germline lookup yields CDR1 SGHAT and CDR2 FQDESV (reference sequence). The DNA of the CDR3 is TGTGCCAGCAAAACGGGGGATACGCAGTATTTT. Translation gives CASKTGDTQYF.

The chain employs TRBV2 and TRBJ2-6, with 7 nucleotides matching TRBD2. Trimming removed 8 bases from V and 0 bases from J; junction bases left unmatched: 4. The CDR3 spans 15 residues. Germline values: CDR1 SNHLY, CDR2 FYNNEI. The CDR3 nucleotides read TGTGCCAGCTATAGCGGGCGCTCTGGGGCCAACGTCCTGACTTTC. It yields the protein CASYSGRSGANVLTF.